This T cell receptor beta chain was recovered during a study of blood T cell repertoires in COVID-19. On the study more broadly: Samples of COVID-19 (acute and convalescent) were obtained from the United States, Italy and Spain.

Seattle researchers signed up patients amid active infection and tracked them longitudinally. In the original processing: Nucleated cell number was recorded as an estimate derived from reference gene primer amplification. Profiled with immunoSEQ multiplex PCR; TCRdb holds only in-frame clones, not every one. That table gives V, J and clone size, and the DNA gave D and trimming. The repertoire has tens of thousands of clones, about 83% of them found once; the top ten carry more than 6%. CDR3 length equals 12 residues. Germline assignment: CDR1 SGDLS and CDR2 YYNGEE. The V gene lost 4 bases and the J gene lost 9 bases, with 11 bases spanning the gap.

Sequenced material: peripheral blood. This receptor was obtained from a man in his 70s with COVID-19, enrolled during active disease. The V and J genes are TRBV9 and TRBJ1-3; tentative D call: TRBD1 (5 bases). CDR3 DNA: TGTGCCAGCAGCTTTGGGGGAGGCACCATATATTTT. Residues: CASSFGGGTIYF. The whole variable domain, filled in from reference TRBV9 and TRBJ1-3, reads DSGVTQTPKHLITATGQRVTLRCSPRSGDLSVYWYQQSLDQGLQFLIQYYNGEERAKGNILERFSAQQFPDLHSELNLSSLELGDSALYFCASSFGGGTIYFGEGSWLTVV.